This note documents a single T cell receptor (beta chain) sequence. What it binds is not known. TCRdb's copy holds only in-frame clones and misses some; the assay was immunoSEQ multiplex PCR. The data contain about 1.5 million clones, about 96% of them singletons. These data are taken from a study of shared clonotypes between healthy human individuals. Regarding the study as a whole: Naive subsets usually exceeded memory subsets in estimated richness.

This CDR3 region has 13 residues. The germline V and J ends were trimmed by 2 bases and 2 bases, with 7 bases remaining between them. Germline V gene data show CDR1 as SGHKS and CDR2 as YYEKEE (reference sequence). The sequenced material came from naive CD4+ T cells sorted from blood. Subset in this sample: CD45RA+ positively selected. The source of this sequence is a man aged 30 to 45 in good health. The V call is TRBV5-5, the J call TRBJ1-2; maybe TRBD1 (5 bases). The CDR3 sequence is CASSFRDNYGYTF. In nucleotides, the CDR3 is TGTGCCAGCAGCTTCCGGGACAACTATGGCTACACCTTC.